The 9 T cell receptor beta chains below were found in one sample sequenced in a study of control samples from healthy donors and cancer patients. Using immunoSEQ multiplex PCR, the repertoire was profiled, and TCRdb retains in-frame clones only, with some absent. The data hold around 94,000 clones, with 86% observed a single time. The sequenced sample was blood. These receptors were taken from a woman aged 50 to 65 in good health.

The count of this clone is one. The chain couples TRBV9 to TRBJ2-3; D is ambiguous. CDR1 and CDR2 from the germline V gene are SGDLS and YYNGEE. With 0 bases removed from V and 2 bases from J, the gap between germline ends came to 13 bases. This CDR3 is built from 16 residues. The CDR3 loop is CASSVEPHMITDTQYF. As DNA, the CDR3 is TGTGCCAGCAGCGTAGAGCCACACATGATCACAGATACGCAGTATTTT.

This clone was seen only a few times. The V and J genes are TRBV11-3 and TRBJ2-5; the D gene could be TRBD1 or TRBD2 (5 bases each). From germline, CDR1 is SGHNT and CDR2 YENEEA. V lost 0 bases and J 4 bases, leaving 15 bases between the germline ends. This CDR3 has 16 amino acids. The CDR3 reads CASSLDLWDVRETQYF. The CDR3 nucleotides are TGTGCCAGCAGCTTAGATCTTTGGGACGTGAGAGAGACCCAGTACTTC. Full variable domain (rest looked up from reference TRBV11-3 and TRBJ2-5): EAGVVQSPRYKIIEKKQPVAFWCNPISGHNTLYWYLQNLGQGPELLIRYENEEAVDDSQLPKDRFSAERLKGVDSTLKIQPAELGDSAVYLCASSLDLWDVRETQYFGPGTRLLVL.

The chain has TRBV5-1 and TRBJ2-7; D gene ambiguous. Germline CDR1 SGHRS, CDR2 YFSETQ. This CDR3 contains 14 residues. V gave up 7 bases and J gave up 2 bases, with 16 bases separating them. This chain's CDR3 is CASSPRLRTYEQYF. The CDR3 DNA reads TGCGCCAGCTCCCCTCGACTGCGAACCTACGAGCAGTACTTC.

This clone was counted a few times. The chain links TRBV6-2 or TRBV6-3 to TRBJ2-1; 7 bases match TRBD2. The germline V gene encodes CDR1 MNHEY and CDR2 SVGEGT. The CDR3 is 15 amino acids. With 2 bases clipped from V and 4 bases from J, the junction kept 5 bases outside the gene matches. CDR3 bases: TGTGCCAGCAGTTACGAGCGGGAAACATACAATGAGCAGTTCTTC. The encoded protein is CASSYERETYNEQFF.

This rearrangement joins TRBV3-1 (or the pseudogene TRBV3-2) to TRBJ2-7; the match to TRBD2 covers 9 bases. Germline V gives CDR1 LGHDT, CDR2 YNNKEL (reference sequence). This CDR3 contains 16 residues. V gave up 4 bases and J gave up 3 bases; unmatched junction bases: 10. The chain's CDR3 is CASSRRSREGFYEQYF. CDR3 bases: TGTGCCAGCAGCCGACGCTCGCGGGAGGGCTTCTACGAGCAGTACTTC.

This chain connects TRBV5-4 to TRBJ1-3; tentative D call: TRBD1 (6 bases). Germline V CDR1 and CDR2: SGHNT, YYREEE (reference sequence). The V gene lost 5 bases and the J gene lost 0 bases, with 15 bases spanning the gap. The CDR3 is 16 residues long. The CDR3 bases are TGTGCCAGCAGTAAGGGGGGAACTGGCTCTGGAAACACCATATATTTT. Translated, it gives CASSKGGTGSGNTIYF.

The chain has TRBV11-1 and TRBJ2-3, with 8 bases identical to TRBD1. V shed 5 bases, J shed 3 bases, and the junction held 7 bases outside the gene matches. Germline V gene sequence: CDR1 SGHAT, CDR2 FQDESV (reference sequence). The CDR3 has 15 amino acids. The CDR3 region is CASSGQGGTTDTQYF. The CDR3 DNA reads as TGTGCCAGCAGCGGACAGGGTGGTACAACAGATACGCAGTATTTT.

V usage is TRBV9 and J usage is TRBJ2-6; D unresolved. Germline values: CDR1 SGDLS, CDR2 YYNGEE. V lost 0 bases and J 0 bases, leaving 7 bases between the germline ends. This CDR3 spans 16 amino acids. CDR3 DNA: TGTGCCAGCAGCGTAGAGAGGAACTCTGGGGCCAACGTCCTGACTTTC. Protein sequence: CASSVERNSGANVLTF.

The V gene is TRBV11-2, the J gene TRBJ2-7; maybe TRBD2 (6 bases). V dropped 2 bases and J dropped 0 bases, with 8 bases sitting between them. The CDR3 length is 14 residues. Germline loops: CDR1 SGHAT, CDR2 FQNNGV. Here the CDR3 reads CASSLYGGSYEQYF. For the CDR3, the DNA is TGTGCCAGCAGCTTATACGGGGGCTCCTACGAGCAGTACTTC.